These 30 T cell receptor beta chains were all obtained from the same sample, sequenced in a study of CD4 T cells in relation to SARS-CoV-2 and coronaviruses. The unexposed donors gave CD4+ T cells in about 2010-2018, prior to COVID-19. Clones were read by immunoSEQ multiplex PCR, and TCRdb kept only the in-frame ones, dropping some. The sample has approximately 59,000 clones; around 86% are singletons. What was sequenced was memory CD4+ T cells from PBMCs. These receptors all come from a human donor in good health.

The chain recombines TRBV7-3 with TRBJ2-3, with 8 nucleotides matching TRBD2. Germline values: CDR1 SGHTA, CDR2 FQGTGA. CDR3 length equals 14 residues. Trimming removed 5 bases from V and 14 bases from J; junction bases left unmatched: 15. The CDR3 region is CASSPGGSGESVYF. CDR3 bases: TGTGCCAGCAGCCCCGGGGGTAGCGGGGAGTCAGTGTATTTT.

CDR3 sequence (DNA): TGTGCCAGCAGTTGGGACAGGGGCTACGAGCAGTACTTC. The encoded protein is CASSWDRGYEQYF. The chain links TRBV2 to TRBJ2-7; 10 nucleotides match TRBD1. The CDR3 length is 13 residues. The trim removed 5 bases at V and 3 bases at J, leaving 1 base unmatched. The germline CDR1 and CDR2 sequences are SNHLY and FYNNEI.

The gene calls are TRBV4-3 and TRBJ2-1; tentatively, D is TRBD1 or TRBD2 (5 bases each). The length of the CDR3 is 16 residues. CDR1 is LGHNA and CDR2 is YSLEER in the germline V gene. Trimming left V 3 bases short and J 4 bases short, with 16 bases between. The CDR3 region is CASSQGRAAGYNEQFF. The DNA of the CDR3 is TGCGCCAGCAGCCAGGGACGGGCGGCAGGGTACAATGAGCAGTTCTTC.

The rearrangement uses TRBV21-1 and TRBJ2-7. TRBV21-1 constitutes a pseudogene. The CDR3 has 13 residues. The CDR3 here is CASSGGQGYEQYF. CDR3 in DNA: TGTGCCAGCAGTGGGGGGCAGGGGTACGAGCAGTACTTC.

This clone was counted between two and nine times. In nucleotides, the CDR3 is TGTGCCTGGGATCTCGGACAGGGGTCGGGCGGGGAGCTGTTTTTT. This encodes CAWDLGQGSGGELFF. The genes are TRBV30 and TRBJ2-2; the match to TRBD1 covers 9 bases. The CDR3 spans 15 residues. The germline gives CDR1 GTSNPN, CDR2 SVGIG (reference sequence). The V gene end was trimmed by 5 bases and the J gene end by 7 bases; junction bases not matched to a gene: 11. Variable domain in full (rest from reference TRBV30 and TRBJ2-2): SQTIHQWPATLVQPVGSPLSLECTVEGTSNPNLYWYRQAAGRGLQLLFYSVGIGQISSEVPQNLSASRPQDRQFILSSKKLLLSDSGFYLCAWDLGQGSGGELFFGEGSRLTVL.

This sequence joins TRBV27 and TRBJ2-2; D is unresolved. The CDR3 is made up of 13 amino acids. The V and J ends lost 7 bases and 4 bases respectively, with 10 bases between them. CDR1 is MNHEY, CDR2 SMNVEV, per germline (reference sequence). For the CDR3, the DNA is TGTGCCAGCACCAGATTCTTCACCGGGGAGCTGTTTTTT. This encodes CASTRFFTGELFF.

Of note for this clone: At one end, the junction sequence differs from germline, possibly due to a read error. The chain recombines TRBV7-7 with TRBJ2-3; D is unresolved. The CDR3 sequence is 15 residues long. Germline CDR1 SSHAT, CDR2 FNYEAQ (reference sequence). CDR3 in amino acids: CASSLGLGSTDTQYF. DNA for the CDR3: TGTGCTAGCAGCTTAGGTTTGGGGAGCACAGATACGCAGTATTTT.

The V call is TRBV5-1, the J call TRBJ1-1; TRBD1 aligns across 7 bases. The J segment lost 1 base and the V segment lost 1 base, leaving 4 bases of the junction unmatched. The germline V gene encodes CDR1 SGHRS and CDR2 YFSETQ. The CDR3 is 15 amino acids. The CDR3 sequence: CASSLSPGGNTEAFF. CDR3 in DNA: TGCGCCAGCAGCTTGTCCCCAGGGGGGAACACTGAAGCTTTCTTT. Together with reference TRBV5-1 and TRBJ1-1, the CDR3 gives the full variable domain: KAGVTQTPRYLIKTRGQQVTLSCSPISGHRSVSWYQQTPGQGLQFLFEYFSETQRNKGNFPGRFSGRQFSNSRSEMNVSTLELGDSALYLCASSLSPGGNTEAFFGQGTRLTVV.

The CDR3, as DNA: TGTGCCAGTAGTGCGCAGACTAGCGGGAAGACCCAGTACTTC. Its translation: CASSAQTSGKTQYF. The rearrangement links TRBV19 to TRBJ2-5; TRBD2 matches 11 bases. The CDR3 is 14 amino acids. After removal of 5 bases from V and 6 bases from J, the junction contained 5 bases not matched to a gene. Germline values: CDR1 LNHDA, CDR2 SQIVND (reference sequence).

This sequence joins TRBV7-9 and TRBJ2-3; D gene unclear. Deletions cut 3 bases from V and 2 bases from J, with 6 bases between. This CDR3 comprises 13 residues. Germline lookup yields CDR1 SEHNR and CDR2 FQNEAQ (reference sequence). The CDR3 DNA is TGTGCCAGCAGCTTCGGGTCCACAGATACGCAGTATTTT. It codes for CASSFGSTDTQYF.

This chain connects TRBV5-4 to TRBJ2-7, with D possibly being TRBD2 (6 bases). Trimming removed 5 bases at V and 7 bases at J, with 22 bases between. CDR1 is SGHNT, CDR2 YYREEE, per germline (reference sequence). The length of the CDR3 is 15 residues. CDR3 bases: TGTGCCAGCAGTTTGCGGGACCTCCCGTCAAGGGAGCAGTACTTC. Its translation is CASSLRDLPSREQYF.

The chain is built from TRBV11-2 and TRBJ2-7; no firm D call. The CDR3 is made up of 11 amino acids. CDR1 and CDR2 from the germline V gene are SGHAT and FQNNGV. V was clipped by 2 bases and J by 7 bases, with 6 bases between them. The CDR3 here is CASSLLEEQYF. CDR3 nucleotide sequence: TGTGCCAGCAGCTTATTGGAGGAGCAGTACTTC.

V is TRBV5-8 and J is TRBJ2-3; possibly TRBD2 for D (6 bases). This CDR3 contains 15 residues. Germline assignment: CDR1 SGHTS and CDR2 YDEGEE. V lost 2 bases and J 0 bases, leaving 10 bases between the germline ends. The CDR3 DNA is TGTGCCAGCAGCTTTTCCGGGACTAGCACAGATACGCAGTATTTT. Residues: CASSFSGTSTDTQYF.

V usage is TRBV5-1 and J usage is TRBJ2-2, with 8 bases fitting TRBD1. The CDR3 loop spans 15 amino acids. V was pared by 4 bases and J by 3 bases, with 5 bases of the junction left unmatched. The germline V gene encodes CDR1 SGHRS and CDR2 YFSETQ. CDR3 sequence: CASSMDRADTGELFF. DNA for the CDR3: TGCGCCAGCAGCATGGACAGGGCAGACACCGGGGAGCTGTTTTTT.

This clone was counted only a few times. The rearrangement uses TRBV5-4 and TRBJ2-7, with D uncertain. Germline CDR1 is SGHNT and CDR2 is YYREEE (reference sequence). The CDR3 spans 11 residues. V shed 2 bases and J shed 5 bases, with 5 bases lying between them. The CDR3 DNA reads as TGTGCCAGCAGCTTAGCTGACGAGCAGTACTTC. Its translation is CASSLADEQYF. Complete variable domain (other parts from reference TRBV5-4 and TRBJ2-7): ETGVTQSPTHLIKTRGQQVTLRCSSQSGHNTVSWYQQALGQGPQFIFQYYREEENGRGNFPPRFSGLQFPNYSSELNVNALELDDSALYLCASSLADEQYFGPGTRLTVT.

The chain employs TRBV27 and TRBJ2-2; a possible D gene is TRBD2 (5 bases). The CDR3 contains 14 residues. V was shortened by 8 bases and J by 1 base, with 11 bases between the two germline ends. Per germline, CDR1 MNHEY and CDR2 SMNVEV (reference sequence). This chain's CDR3 is CASAGRENTGELFF. The CDR3 bases are TGTGCCAGCGCCGGACGGGAGAACACCGGGGAGCTGTTTTTT.

J is TRBJ2-7 and V is TRBV18, with D possibly TRBD2 on 6 matching bases. Per germline, CDR1 KGHSH and CDR2 LQKENI. Trimming shortened V by 0 bases and J by 5 bases, and 17 bases separated the two germline ends. The CDR3 runs 16 residues. This CDR3 is CASSPPGRSGLHEQYF. CDR3 nucleotides: TGTGCCAGCTCACCACCGGGTCGTAGCGGACTCCACGAGCAGTACTTC.

The chain uses TRBV6-5 and TRBJ2-5; D unclear. Germline CDR1 and CDR2: MNHEY and SVGAGI. The length of the CDR3 is 14 residues. Trimming took 6 bases from V and 5 from J, leaving 16 bases between them. CDR3 sequence (DNA): TGTGCCAGCAGGCGTTTGGCGCGGACGGAGACCCAGTACTTC. Amino acids: CASRRLARTETQYF.

V and J are TRBV28 and TRBJ1-2; D unresolved. CDR1 and CDR2 (germline): MDHEN, SYDVKM. CDR3 length equals 11 residues. V was cut by 6 bases and J by 1 base, with 3 bases left in between. The CDR3 region has the DNA TGTGCCAGCAGGGGTAACTATGGCTACACCTTC. As protein: CASRGNYGYTF.

The chain links TRBV30 to TRBJ1-2; D is uncertain. The V end was cut by 4 bases, the J end by 4 bases, with 16 bases between. From germline, CDR1 is GTSNPN and CDR2 SVGIG (reference sequence). The CDR3 consists of 14 residues. DNA for the CDR3: TGTGCCTGGATTCGGAGTCCGGTACTCTATGGCTACACCTTC. Residues: CAWIRSPVLYGYTF.

This chain connects TRBV10-3 to TRBJ1-5; TRBD1 is a possible D gene (5 bases). This CDR3 contains 12 residues. CDR1 ENHRY and CDR2 SYGVKD come from the germline V gene. Trimming shortened V by 3 bases and J by 6 bases, and 6 bases separated the two germline ends. The CDR3 coding sequence is TGTGCCATCAGTGACAGGGCTCAGCCCCAGCATTTT. This codes for CAISDRAQPQHF.

This clone was counted a few times. The V and J genes are TRBV11-3 and TRBJ1-1; D is perhaps TRBD1 (6 bases). Germline assignment: CDR1 SGHNT and CDR2 YENEEA. Trimming stripped 4 bases from V and 11 bases from J, with 17 bases between. This CDR3 spans 13 amino acids. As DNA, the CDR3 is TGTGCCAGCAGCTCAGGGGTATCGCGGGACGCTTTCTTT. Protein sequence: CASSSGVSRDAFF.

This chain links TRBV6-6 with TRBJ1-6, with 9 bases identical to TRBD1. V lost 0 bases and J lost 6; bases outside the gene matches: 3. The CDR3 is made up of 16 amino acids. Germline assignment: CDR1 MNHNY and CDR2 SVGAGI (reference sequence). The CDR3 reads CASSYSLTGGNSPLHF. CDR3 DNA sequence: TGTGCCAGCAGTTACTCTTTGACAGGGGGTAATTCACCCCTCCACTTT.

The chain couples TRBV5-4 to TRBJ2-1, with 9 nucleotides matching TRBD1. The germline V gene has CDR1 SGHNT and CDR2 YYREEE (reference sequence). The V segment lost 3 bases and the J segment 5 bases; nucleotides outside the gene matches: 6. The CDR3 runs to 15 residues. CDR3 sequence reads: CASSSRQGGNNEQFF. The CDR3 DNA follows: TGTGCCAGCAGCTCTCGACAGGGGGGGAACAATGAGCAGTTCTTC.

This chain links TRBV28 with TRBJ1-2; weak D call: TRBD1 (5 bases). The V gene lost 6 bases and the J gene lost 6 bases, with 17 bases spanning the gap. The CDR3 covers 14 residues. CDR1 is MDHEN, CDR2 SYDVKM, per germline. CDR3 sequence (DNA): TGTGCCAGCAGGGCCCACGGGGGGTCGCATGGCTACACCTTC. Amino acids: CASRAHGGSHGYTF.

This sequence joins TRBV24-1 and TRBJ2-3, with unresolved D. This CDR3 comprises 14 residues. Trimming stripped 4 bases from V and 2 bases from J, with 9 bases between. Germline loops: CDR1 KGHDR, CDR2 SFDVKD. The CDR3: CATSEYEFTDTQYF. CDR3 nucleotides: TGTGCCACCAGTGAGTATGAGTTCACAGATACGCAGTATTTT.

V and J are TRBV24-1 and TRBJ2-2, with unresolved D. The CDR3 extends over 15 amino acids. Trimming left V 10 bases short and J 2 bases short, with 16 bases between. Germline CDR1 and CDR2: KGHDR and SFDVKD. CDR3 in amino acids: CATDGGQVNTGELFF. The CDR3, as DNA: TGTGCCACTGACGGTGGCCAGGTAAACACCGGGGAGCTGTTTTTT.

The chain recombines TRBV5-1 with TRBJ2-1; 13 bases are shared with TRBD2. V was pared by 4 bases and J by 5 bases, with 6 bases of the junction left unmatched. This CDR3 region has 16 residues. Germline CDR1 and CDR2: SGHRS and YFSETQ. CDR3 protein: CASSLWTSGGNNEQFF. DNA for the CDR3: TGCGCCAGCAGCCTGTGGACTAGCGGGGGTAACAATGAGCAGTTCTTC.

This clone was observed a handful of times. The chain is built from TRBV5-1 and TRBJ2-2; 7 bases align to TRBD2. Trimming took 4 bases from V and 6 from J; bases not matched to a gene: 6. The CDR3 runs 14 residues. Germline values: CDR1 SGHRS, CDR2 YFSETQ. The CDR3 DNA sequence: TGCGCCAGCAGCCCCCGGGCGGGGGCCGGGGAGCTGTTTTTT. This codes for CASSPRAGAGELFF.

The chain combines TRBV3-1 (or the pseudogene TRBV3-2) with TRBJ2-2; D not resolved. This CDR3 comprises 14 residues. V was trimmed by 5 bases and J by 4 bases, leaving 11 bases between them. Germline V gene sequence: CDR1 LGHDT, CDR2 YNNKEL (reference sequence). CDR3 nucleotide sequence: TGTGCCAGCAGCTTCCCTGAGCGCACCGGGGAGCTGTTTTTT. It translates to CASSFPERTGELFF.